This TCR beta chain originates from a study of blood T cell repertoires in COVID-19. On the study more broadly: The United States, Italy and Spain were the sources of the acute and convalescent COVID-19 samples. T cells, B-cell-depleted T cells, or PBMCs provided the cDNA or gDNA that served as material.

Original analysis: Estimates of nucleated cell counts were drawn from the amplification of reference gene primers. Only in-frame clones appear in the TCRdb table, and some are missing; sequencing was by immunoSEQ multiplex PCR. The DNA was the basis for D and trimming; V, J and clone size are from that table. The sample includes approximately 220,000 clones, just under 90% seen only once; the top ten take 5.5% to 7.5%. V was pared by 5 bases and J by 8 bases, with 11 bases between. The CDR3 is 12 residues long. Germline assignment: CDR1 SGHRS and CDR2 YFSETQ. The genes are TRBV5-1 and TRBJ2-1, with D unresolved. This clonotype originated in a man aged 55-75 years who had recovered from COVID-19. Sequencing was carried out using peripheral blood. The chain's CDR3 is CASRASSDEQFF. CDR3 nucleotides: TGCGCCAGCAGGGCCAGCAGCGATGAGCAGTTCTTC.